This TCR beta chain is from a study of response to subunit inactivated influenza vaccine. Study conclusions and caveats: The authors offered the suggestion that each seasonal influenza vaccination recruits few new T cells.

This clonotype was counted between two and nine times. Its antigen is unknown. Trimming shortened V by 0 bases and J by 2 bases, and 14 bases separated the two germline ends. The CDR3 spans 15 residues. Per the germline V gene, CDR1 is DFQATT and CDR2 is SNEGSKA (reference sequence). TCRdb analysed the RT-PCR reads with MiXCR anew, one entry per CDR3 protein. The sample lists hundreds of thousands of distinct CDR3 sequences; roughly 15% were seen once. The sequenced sample was PBMCs from blood, obtained around 14 days before vaccination. This chain joins TRBV20-1 and TRBJ2-7; D may match TRBD1 or TRBD2 (5 bases each). The source is a man aged 50-60 years who received an inactivated influenza vaccine. CDR3 in DNA: TGCAGTGCTAGAGATCCGGGGCAGAACCCCTACGAGCAGTACTTC. Translated: CSARDPGQNPYEQYF.